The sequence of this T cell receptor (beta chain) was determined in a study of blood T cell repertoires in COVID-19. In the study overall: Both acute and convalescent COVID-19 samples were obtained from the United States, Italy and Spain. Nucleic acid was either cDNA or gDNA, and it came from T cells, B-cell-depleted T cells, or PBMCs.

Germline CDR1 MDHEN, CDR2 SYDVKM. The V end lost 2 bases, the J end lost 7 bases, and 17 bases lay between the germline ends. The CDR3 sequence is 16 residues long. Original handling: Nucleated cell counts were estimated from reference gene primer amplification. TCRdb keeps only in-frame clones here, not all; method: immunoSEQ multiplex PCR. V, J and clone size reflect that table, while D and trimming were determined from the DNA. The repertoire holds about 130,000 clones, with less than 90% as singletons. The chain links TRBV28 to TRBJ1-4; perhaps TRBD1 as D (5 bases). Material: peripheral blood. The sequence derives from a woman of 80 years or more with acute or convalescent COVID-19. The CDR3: CASSLRQSRSGEKLFF. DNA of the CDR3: TGTGCCAGCAGTTTAAGACAGTCCCGCTCCGGTGAAAAACTGTTTTTT.